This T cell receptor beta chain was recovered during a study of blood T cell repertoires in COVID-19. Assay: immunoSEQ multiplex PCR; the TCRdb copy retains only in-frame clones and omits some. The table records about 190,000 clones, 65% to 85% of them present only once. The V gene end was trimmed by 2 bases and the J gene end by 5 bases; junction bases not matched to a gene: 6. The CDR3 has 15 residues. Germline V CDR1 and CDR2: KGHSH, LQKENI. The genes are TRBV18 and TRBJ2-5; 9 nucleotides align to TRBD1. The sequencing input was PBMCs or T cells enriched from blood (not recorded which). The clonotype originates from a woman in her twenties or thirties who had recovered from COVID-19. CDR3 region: CASSPGQGYYETQYF. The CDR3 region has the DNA TGTGCCAGCTCACCAGGACAGGGGTACTATGAGACCCAGTACTTC.